This T cell receptor beta chain derives from a study of cytotoxic CD8 clonotypes in ibrutinib-treated CLL. The wider study: Included were roughly ten relapsed/refractory and about 15 treatment-naive patients, of whom some 18 were IGHV unmutated. Results showed some 25 partial and 2 complete responses; following median around 68 months, roughly 14 remained remitted, approximately twelve advanced.

Repertoires were generated with immunoSEQ multiplex PCR, while TCRdb's copy carries only in-frame clones and drops some. This table holds about 200,000 clones, nearly 80% found once. CDR1 is SGHNT, CDR2 YYREEE, per germline (reference sequence). V dropped 6 bases and J dropped 1 base, with 11 bases sitting between them. There are 14 residues in the CDR3. The rearrangement links TRBV5-4 to TRBJ1-3, with D possibly TRBD1 on 5 matching bases. This clonotype was sampled from a human donor with chronic lymphocytic leukemia. This specimen was PBMCs, taken after 12 months of ibrutinib treatment. CDR3 sequence: CASTIRGSGNTIYF. CDR3 nucleotides: TGTGCCAGCACTATAAGGGGATCTGGAAACACCATATATTTT.